This note documents a single TCR beta chain sequence. V shed 5 bases and J shed 8 bases, with 18 bases lying between them. The CDR3 has 14 residues. Germline V CDR1 and CDR2: SGHNT, YENEEA. The sample is drawn from a study of blood T cell repertoires in COVID-19. Overall study: Spain, Italy and the United States supplied samples that represented acute and convalescent COVID-19. T cells, B-cell-depleted T cells, or PBMCs provided the cDNA or gDNA that served as material.

TCRdb's copy holds only in-frame clones and misses some; the assay was immunoSEQ multiplex PCR. The sample includes around 200,000 clones, about four fifths seen only once; the top ten take around 3.5%. This TCR was sampled from a woman aged 25 to 39 who had recovered from COVID-19. The specimen was PBMCs or T cells enriched from blood (not recorded which). The chain links TRBV11-3 to TRBJ1-2; tentative D call: TRBD1 (6 bases). The CDR3 here is CASSRVRTAPGYTF. The CDR3 DNA sequence: TGTGCCAGCAGCCGCGTCAGGACAGCTCCGGGCTACACCTTC.